This T cell receptor (beta chain) was captured by sequencing in a study of blood T cell repertoires in COVID-19. Whole-study context: Specimens from acute and convalescent COVID-19 originated in the United States, Italy and Spain. T cells, B-cell-depleted T cells, or PBMCs provided the cDNA or gDNA that served as material.

The germline V gene encodes CDR1 KGHSH and CDR2 LQKENI. Trimming stripped 2 bases from V and 1 base from J, with 8 bases between. CDR3 size: 14 residues. Here immunoSEQ multiplex PCR was the method, and the copy in TCRdb shows in-frame clones only, minus some. The sample contains about 150,000 clones, approximately 87% of which appear only once. V usage is TRBV18 and J usage is TRBJ2-5; D possibly corresponds to TRBD1 (5 bases). The sequence was collected from a woman between 45 and 65 years old with active or convalescent COVID-19. The source material was peripheral blood. In DNA form, the CDR3 reads TGTGCCAGCTCACCAATAAGGGGCCAAGAGACCCAGTACTTC. This sequence encodes CASSPIRGQETQYF.